This entry describes one TCR beta chain. The data derive from a study of blood T cell repertoires in COVID-19. Across the study: Donors in the United States, Italy and Spain gave samples during acute or convalescent COVID-19.

Germline CDR1 MNHNS, CDR2 SASEGT. Between the trimmed V and J ends, which lost 2 bases and 6 bases, there was a span of 4 bases. The CDR3 is 11 amino acids. Assay: immunoSEQ multiplex PCR; the TCRdb copy retains only in-frame clones and omits some. Of about 240,000 clones in the sample, approximately 87% were seen once. The sequenced sample was peripheral blood. The TCR sequence derives from a man aged 55 to 70 with acute or convalescent COVID-19. The genes are TRBV6-1 and TRBJ1-2; D not certain. DNA for the CDR3: TGTGCCAGCAGTGAAATCGATGGCTACACCTTC. It yields the protein CASSEIDGYTF.